The 22 T cell receptor beta chains listed next were all sequenced from one sample in a study of memory CD4+ T cells and cytomegalovirus serostatus. Single viable CD3+CD4+CD8-CD45RO+ cells were sorted as the memory CD4+ T cells. Repertoires were generated with immunoSEQ multiplex PCR, while TCRdb's copy carries only in-frame clones and drops some. The table includes 60,000 to 70,000 clones, more than 75% detected once. The material sequenced was memory CD4+ T cells from blood. Receptors originate from an adult in good health and CMV-seropositive.

The chain recombines TRBV11-3 with TRBJ2-2; D possibly corresponds to TRBD1 (6 bases). V dropped 1 base and J dropped 4 bases, with 16 bases sitting between them. This CDR3 region has 17 residues. Germline CDR1 SGHNT, CDR2 YENEEA. CDR3 loop: CASSLGDRMRGTGELFF. The CDR3 nucleotides are TGTGCCAGCAGCTTAGGCGACAGGATGAGGGGCACCGGGGAGCTGTTTTTT.

This clone was seen only a few times. The CDR3 sequence: CASSLGLAGTDEQFF. The CDR3 DNA reads as TGCGCCAGCAGCTTGGGGCTAGCGGGGACCGATGAGCAGTTCTTC. V usage is TRBV5-1 and J usage is TRBJ2-1; TRBD2 aligns across 9 bases. Unmatched junction bases numbered 6, after V lost 0 bases and J lost 8 bases. Germline loops: CDR1 SGHRS, CDR2 YFSETQ. The CDR3 covers 15 residues.

V usage is TRBV7-9 and J usage is TRBJ1-6; maybe TRBD1 (5 bases). This CDR3 comprises 14 residues. Germline values: CDR1 SEHNR, CDR2 FQNEAQ (reference sequence). Trimming shortened V by 5 bases and J by 6 bases, and 11 bases separated the two germline ends. The CDR3 spells CASSVTDFNSPLHF. The CDR3 region has the DNA TGTGCCAGCAGCGTGACAGATTTTAATTCACCCCTCCACTTT.

The CDR3 region has the DNA TGTGCCAGTAGTATAGGTGGGACACGCTCCTACGAGCAGTACTTC. As protein: CASSIGGTRSYEQYF. The gene calls are TRBV19 and TRBJ2-7; weak D call: TRBD1 (6 bases). There are 15 residues in the CDR3. Germline CDR1 and CDR2: LNHDA and SQIVND (reference sequence). Trimming took 1 base from V and 0 from J, leaving 10 bases between them.

This sequence joins TRBV2 and TRBJ1-5; D is ambiguous. Germline CDR1 reads SNHLY; CDR2 reads FYNNEI. The germline V and J ends were trimmed by 2 bases and 5 bases, with 10 bases remaining between them. This CDR3 is 14 amino acids long. In nucleotides, the CDR3 is TGTGCCAGCAGTGAACAGCAGTTCTATCAGCCCCAGCATTTT. This translates into CASSEQQFYQPQHF.

The V and J genes are TRBV7-6 and TRBJ1-5, with 7 bases identical to TRBD1. Unmatched junction bases numbered 11, after V lost 5 bases and J lost 7 bases. The germline CDR1 and CDR2 sequences are SGHVS and FNYEAQ. This CDR3 contains 15 residues. The DNA of the CDR3 is TGTGCCAGCAGCCCAGGGGGTGGATTCGGGCAGCCCCAGCATTTT. This codes for CASSPGGGFGQPQHF.

The V and J genes are TRBV5-1 and TRBJ1-6; no firm D call. The CDR3 loop spans 13 amino acids. CDR1 and CDR2 from the germline V gene are SGHRS and YFSETQ. V lost 1 base to trimming and J lost 10 bases, with 9 bases between them. The CDR3 protein is CASSLPSSSPLHF. CDR3 nucleotide sequence: TGCGCCAGCAGCTTGCCCTCGAGCTCACCCCTCCACTTT.

V usage is TRBV29-1 and J usage is TRBJ1-2; D remains ambiguous. The CDR3 sequence is 14 residues long. V was pared by 1 base and J by 0 bases, with 9 bases between. Germline V gene data show CDR1 as SQVTM and CDR2 as ANQGSEA. CDR3 loop: CSVEGPDSNYGYTF. The DNA of the CDR3 is TGCAGCGTTGAAGGCCCGGACTCTAACTATGGCTACACCTTC.

This chain connects TRBV7-8 to TRBJ2-7; D perhaps matches TRBD2 (6 bases). The CDR3 is made up of 14 amino acids. Looked up from germline, CDR1 is SGHVS and CDR2 is FQNEAQ. V lost 7 bases and J lost 4, with 17 bases in between. The CDR3 here is CASIPRDGTYEQYF. CDR3 bases: TGTGCCAGCATTCCCCGGGACGGGACTTACGAGCAGTACTTC.

V is TRBV9 and J is TRBJ2-1, with a weak D call TRBD1 (6 bases). V was shortened by 0 bases and J by 16 bases, with 14 bases between the two germline ends. The CDR3 sequence is 12 residues long. CDR1 is SGDLS, CDR2 YYNGEE, per germline. The CDR3 bases are TGTGCCAGCAGCGTAGTTGGGGGCCCCCAATTCTTC. It codes for CASSVVGGPQFF.

A few counts support this clone. This chain links TRBV29-1 with TRBJ1-1; D call uncertain. Trimming removed 6 bases at V and 2 bases at J, with 10 bases between. Germline V lookup: CDR1 SQVTM, CDR2 ANQGSEA. The CDR3 consists of 12 residues. The CDR3 region is CSVLSGNTEAFF. CDR3 DNA sequence: TGCAGCGTCCTCTCGGGTAACACTGAAGCTTTCTTT.

This clone was detected only once. This rearrangement joins TRBV11-3 to TRBJ1-1; D unclear. CDR1 is SGHNT, CDR2 YENEEA, per germline. The CDR3 sequence is 11 residues long. V was shortened by 6 bases and J by 2 bases, with 4 bases between the two germline ends. CDR3 residues: CASRFNTEAFF. For the CDR3, the DNA is TGTGCCAGCAGATTCAACACTGAAGCTTTCTTT.

The chain links TRBV5-4 to TRBJ2-7; D is undetermined. Germline CDR1 SGHNT, CDR2 YYREEE (reference sequence). This CDR3 contains 15 residues. Between the trimmed V and J ends, which lost 1 base and 0 bases, there was a span of 11 bases. CDR3 sequence: CASSLTLASSYEQYF. The CDR3 coding sequence is TGTGCCAGCAGCTTGACTTTGGCTTCCTCCTACGAGCAGTACTTC.

CDR3 in DNA: TGTGCCATCAGTGAGGCTAGCGGGAGCTCCTACGAGCAGTACTTC. Translating gives CAISEASGSSYEQYF. V is TRBV10-3 and J is TRBJ2-7, with 10 bases lining up with TRBD2. The CDR3 loop spans 15 amino acids. J was trimmed by 0 bases and V by 2 bases; bases with no gene match: 1. Germline CDR1 and CDR2: ENHRY and SYGVKD.

This chain joins TRBV6-1 and TRBJ2-3; TRBD2 matches 10 bases. CDR1 is MNHNS and CDR2 is SASEGT in the germline V gene. With V trimmed by 6 bases and J by 4 bases, 7 bases remained unmatched. This CDR3 is 15 amino acids long. The chain's CDR3 is CASRLAGGGADTQYF. CDR3 DNA sequence: TGTGCCAGCAGATTAGCGGGAGGAGGGGCAGATACGCAGTATTTT.

The chain employs TRBV9 and TRBJ2-1, with no clear D. Deletions cut 4 bases from V and 6 bases from J, with 11 bases between. The CDR3 length is 13 residues. Germline V gene sequence: CDR1 SGDLS, CDR2 YYNGEE. CDR3 sequence (DNA): TGTGCCAGCAGCACCCAGCCCGCCAATGAGCAGTTCTTC. The encoded protein is CASSTQPANEQFF.

A few counts support this clone. The rearrangement links TRBV7-2 to TRBJ2-1, with D perhaps assigned TRBD1 or TRBD2 (5 bases each). Germline assignment: CDR1 SGHTA and CDR2 FQGNSA. Trimming removed 5 bases at V and 2 bases at J, with 13 bases between. The CDR3 totals 15 residues. The CDR3 spells CASSRVMGAYNEQFF. In DNA, the CDR3 is TGTGCCAGCAGCCGCGTCATGGGGGCCTACAATGAGCAGTTCTTC.

This chain links TRBV2 with TRBJ1-5, with D uncertain. This CDR3 is 15 amino acids long. V was pared by 10 bases and J by 0 bases, with 16 bases between. Germline CDR1 and CDR2: SNHLY and FYNNEI. CDR3: CATSVFALSNQPQHF. The CDR3 DNA reads as TGTGCCACTTCAGTTTTCGCCCTTAGCAATCAGCCCCAGCATTTT.

V usage is TRBV6-5 and J usage is TRBJ1-6; 9 bases line up with TRBD1. Looked up from germline, CDR1 is MNHEY and CDR2 is SVGAGI. Trimming removed 5 bases from V and 7 bases from J; junction bases left unmatched: 3. There are 14 residues in the CDR3. CDR3 sequence (DNA): TGTGCCAGCAGTCCGGGGACAGGGAATTCACCCCTCCACTTT. Translation gives CASSPGTGNSPLHF.

This clone turned up a few times. V is TRBV18 and J is TRBJ2-7; D may match TRBD1 or TRBD2 (5 bases each). CDR1 and CDR2 from the germline V gene are KGHSH and LQKENI. This CDR3 has 13 residues. V was shortened by 3 bases and J by 4 bases, with 10 bases between the two germline ends. CDR3 DNA sequence: TGTGCCAGCTCACCCGGGACGCCGTACGAGCAGTACTTC. It is translated as CASSPGTPYEQYF.

This chain connects TRBV7-8 to TRBJ2-4; TRBD1 might be the D (5 bases). V dropped 5 bases and J dropped 5 bases, with 10 bases sitting between them. Germline V lookup: CDR1 SGHVS, CDR2 FQNEAQ. CDR3 length equals 13 residues. CDR3 coding DNA: TGTGCCAGCAGCGAGACAGAGGAAAACATTCAGTACTTC. This translates into CASSETEENIQYF.

Regarding this clone: An end of the junction differs from the germline gene, which may be a read error. The CDR3 loop is CASSVGDGNTIYF. The DNA for the CDR3 is TGTGCTAGCAGCGTCGGGGACGGAAACACCATATATTTT. The gene calls are TRBV7-7 and TRBJ1-3, with a possible D match to TRBD1 (5 bases). Germline assignment: CDR1 SSHAT and CDR2 FNYEAQ (reference sequence). The CDR3 has 13 residues.